The 31 T cell receptor beta chains given below trace back to one sample, sequenced in a study of CD8 T cells in ankylosing spondylitis. Study-wide points: A motif in TCR beta, a set of under ten highly homologous variants, appeared characteristic of ankylosing spondylitis blood.

The antigens for these receptors are not known. TCRdb re-called the 5' RACE reads through MiXCR, storing one row per CDR3 protein. The sample lists more than 600,000 distinct CDR3 sequences, 15% to 20% seen once, with around a fifth in the top ten. Sample: blood, either unsorted or a sorted T cell fraction (not recorded which). The receptors shown here come from a male donor with ankylosing spondylitis.

This clonotype was seen only a few times. V and J are TRBV20-1 and TRBJ1-4; TRBD1 aligns across 10 bases. Germline lookup yields CDR1 DFQATT and CDR2 SNEGSKA (reference sequence). Losses at the gene ends were 0 bases for V and 5 bases for J; bases not matched to a gene: 3. The CDR3 runs 15 residues. This CDR3 is CSAREGQGLNEKLFF. CDR3 DNA sequence: TGCAGTGCTAGAGAGGGACAGGGGCTAAATGAAAAACTGTTTTTT.

This clonotype was counted only a few times. The chain recombines TRBV12-3 or TRBV12-4 with TRBJ1-4; no reliable D call. The CDR3 extends over 14 amino acids. The V and J ends lost 6 bases and 5 bases respectively, with 13 bases between them. CDR3: CASRYSGANEKLFF. DNA of the CDR3: TGTGCCAGCAGGTATTCTGGTGCGAATGAAAAACTGTTTTTT.

The chain recombines TRBV7-9 with TRBJ2-3; D is ambiguous. CDR3 length: 16 residues. The germline V gene encodes CDR1 SEHNR and CDR2 FQNEAQ (reference sequence). Trimming took off 7 bases at V and 3 bases at J, with 20 bases between the two ends. CDR3 coding DNA: TGTGCCAGCAACTCCAACGTCGGACCCGGGACAGATACGCAGTATTTT. Residues: CASNSNVGPGTDTQYF.

This rearrangement joins TRBV15 to TRBJ2-7, with D perhaps matching TRBD1 or TRBD2 (5 bases each). Trimming stripped 1 base from V and 2 bases from J, with 12 bases between. Germline assignment: CDR1 LNHNV and CDR2 YYDKDF (reference sequence). The CDR3 totals 15 residues. This CDR3 reads CATSRAWDPTYEQYF. The CDR3 DNA reads as TGTGCCACCAGCAGAGCTTGGGACCCCACCTACGAGCAGTACTTC. Combining the CDR3 with reference TRBV15 and TRBJ2-7 gives the whole variable domain DAMVIQNPRYQVTQFGKPVTLSCSQTLNHNVMYWYQQKSSQAPKLLFHYYDKDFNNEADTPDNFQSRRPNTSFCFLDIRSPGLGDTAMYLCATSRAWDPTYEQYFGPGTRLTVT.

The chain carries TRBV7-8 and TRBJ1-2, with D uncertain. The CDR3 extends over 12 amino acids. Trimming shortened V by 1 base and J by 6 bases, and 6 bases separated the two germline ends. Germline CDR1 and CDR2: SGHVS and FQNEAQ. The CDR3 nucleotides are TGTGCCAGCAGCTTAGATGTAGATGGCTACACCTTC. It specifies CASSLDVDGYTF.

V and J are TRBV28 and TRBJ2-7; 8 bases fit TRBD2. This CDR3 is built from 15 residues. Trimming removed 4 bases from V and 0 bases from J; junction bases left unmatched: 5. Germline-derived CDR1 and CDR2 are MDHEN and SYDVKM. The CDR3 DNA reads as TGTGCCAGCAGTTGGGTAGCGGGGCCCTCCTACGAGCAGTACTTC. This gives the protein CASSWVAGPSYEQYF.

DNA for the CDR3: TGTGCCAGCTCACCAGCCTCCCGCCAAGAGACCCAGTACTTC. This gives the protein CASSPASRQETQYF. This chain connects TRBV18 to TRBJ2-5; D unclear. V lost 2 bases and J lost 1, with 8 bases in between. Germline lookup yields CDR1 KGHSH and CDR2 LQKENI. The CDR3 sequence is 14 residues long.

This chain links TRBV11-2 with TRBJ2-7; D not certain. Germline V gene lookup returns CDR1 SGHAT and CDR2 FQNNGV. V lost 2 bases, J lost 3 bases, and 11 bases lay in between. The length of the CDR3 is 14 residues. DNA of the CDR3: TGTGCCAGCAGCTTAAGCCAAGCCTTCTACGAGCAGTACTTC. Translating it yields CASSLSQAFYEQYF.

This clonotype was detected a few times. J is TRBJ2-2 and V is TRBV4-1, with 7 bases matching TRBD1. This CDR3 comprises 17 residues. The V segment lost 0 bases and the J segment 6 bases; nucleotides outside the gene matches: 10. Germline CDR1 MGHRA, CDR2 YSYEKL. The CDR3 bases are TGCGCCAGCAGCCAAGATCCGATAACTCAGGGGGCCGGGGAGCTGTTTTTT. Its translation: CASSQDPITQGAGELFF.

This clonotype was counted between two and nine times. The chain recombines TRBV20-1 with TRBJ2-1, with no clear D. This CDR3 comprises 16 residues. Between the trimmed V and J ends, which lost 5 bases and 0 bases, there was a span of 17 bases. The germline V gene has CDR1 DFQATT and CDR2 SNEGSKA (reference sequence). CDR3 residues: CSADLDFPSSYNEQFF. In DNA form, the CDR3 reads TGCAGTGCTGACCTCGACTTCCCTAGCTCCTACAATGAGCAGTTCTTC.

This chain joins TRBV9 and TRBJ2-1, with 10 bases fitting TRBD2. Unmatched junction bases numbered 8, after V lost 3 bases and J lost 5 bases. The CDR3 extends over 16 amino acids. Germline CDR1 reads SGDLS; CDR2 reads YYNGEE. The CDR3 sequence: CASSEKLAGFDNEQFF. The DNA for the CDR3 is TGTGCCAGCAGCGAGAAACTAGCGGGGTTCGACAATGAGCAGTTCTTC.

V usage is TRBV10-3 and J usage is TRBJ2-1; 12 nucleotides line up with TRBD2. Unmatched junction bases numbered 7, after V lost 10 bases and J lost 9 bases. In germline, CDR1 is ENHRY, CDR2 SYGVKD. The CDR3 sequence is 13 residues long. The CDR3 reads CATGLAGLSEQFF. The CDR3 bases are TGTGCCACCGGACTAGCGGGACTTTCTGAGCAGTTCTTC.

This clonotype was seen a handful of times. Relative to the germline gene, one junction end is altered; a read error may explain this. This chain joins TRBV20-1 and TRBJ2-1; 12 bases agree with TRBD2. In germline, CDR1 is DFQATT, CDR2 SNEGSKA (reference sequence). The length of the CDR3 is 10 residues. Written as DNA, the CDR3 is TGCAGTGCCCCGACTAGCGGGAGTACCTTC. This translates into CSAPTSGSTF.

This clonotype was found a few times. The gene calls are TRBV7-2 and TRBJ1-2; D remains ambiguous. V lost 4 bases, J lost 3 bases, and 9 bases lay in between. Germline CDR1 SGHTA, CDR2 FQGNSA. The CDR3 loop spans 13 amino acids. This chain's CDR3 is CASSSDGYYGYTF. The CDR3 coding sequence is TGTGCCAGCAGCTCGGATGGGTACTATGGCTACACCTTC.

The gene calls are TRBV15 and TRBJ1-1, with TRBD1 as a possible D gene (5 bases). The CDR3 loop spans 12 amino acids. Germline V gene lookup returns CDR1 LNHNV and CDR2 YYDKDF (reference sequence). Trimming took 8 bases from V and 4 from J, leaving 11 bases between them. DNA for the CDR3: TGTGCCACCTCCACGGGGCTCACTGAAGCTTTCTTT. Protein sequence: CATSTGLTEAFF.

This clonotype came up many times. V is TRBV29-1 and J is TRBJ2-3; D is possibly TRBD1 (6 bases). V shed 2 bases and J shed 5 bases, with 14 bases lying between them. The CDR3 is 14 residues long. The germline gives CDR1 SQVTM, CDR2 ANQGSEA. CDR3 sequence reads: CSVETPGALDTQYF. The CDR3 nucleotides are TGCAGCGTTGAAACCCCAGGGGCCCTAGATACGCAGTATTTT.

This chain connects TRBV3-1 to TRBJ1-5; 8 nucleotides align to TRBD1. The CDR3 contains 17 residues. Germline CDR1 and CDR2: LGHDT and YNNKEL (reference sequence). After removal of 2 bases from V and 5 bases from J, the junction contained 11 bases not matched to a gene. The chain's CDR3 is CASSQTRGQGYDQPQHF. CDR3 bases: TGTGCCAGCAGCCAAACACGAGGACAGGGCTACGATCAGCCCCAGCATTTT. The whole variable domain, filled in from reference TRBV3-1 and TRBJ1-5, reads DTAVSQTPKYLVTQMGNDKSIKCEQNLGHDTMYWYKQDSKKFLKIMFSYNNKELIINETVPNRFSPKSPDKAHLNLHINSLELGDSAVYFCASSQTRGQGYDQPQHFGDGTRLSIL.

The chain has TRBV20-1 and TRBJ1-2; 7 bases fit TRBD1. V shed 4 bases and J 2 bases; nucleotides not matched to a gene: 7. The CDR3 sequence is 14 residues long. Germline V CDR1 and CDR2: DFQATT, SNEGSKA (reference sequence). In DNA, the CDR3 is TGCAGTGCTACATCGGGACAGAGAAACTATGGCTACACCTTC. This sequence encodes CSATSGQRNYGYTF.

The rearrangement links TRBV4-2 to TRBJ1-2; 8 positions agree with TRBD1. CDR3 length equals 16 residues. The ends lost 2 bases at V and 6 bases at J; junction bases unmatched: 11. Germline values: CDR1 LGHNA, CDR2 YNFKEQ. CDR3 nucleotides: TGTGCCAGCAGCCAAAACGACAGGGGCTCGCCCCATGGCTACACCTTC. Protein product: CASSQNDRGSPHGYTF.

This clonotype appeared a few times. The rearrangement uses TRBV6-1 and TRBJ1-2; 7 bases align to TRBD1. The V gene's germline CDR1 is MNHNS and CDR2 SASEGT. The CDR3 extends over 14 amino acids. The ends lost 6 bases at V and 5 bases at J; junction bases unmatched: 9. The CDR3 DNA follows: TGTGCCAGCAGACCGGGACAGCGCACTTATGGCTACACCTTC. Translating gives CASRPGQRTYGYTF.

This clonotype was counted only a few times. The genes are TRBV29-1 and TRBJ1-2; D may be TRBD1 (5 bases). With 6 bases removed from V and 7 bases from J, the gap between germline ends came to 18 bases. The CDR3 length is 13 residues. Germline loops: CDR1 SQVTM, CDR2 ANQGSEA. CDR3 sequence: CSVRVGGSGGYTF. The CDR3 nucleotides read TGCAGCGTCCGCGTTGGGGGATCCGGTGGCTACACCTTC.

This clonotype occurred a few times. Germline and junction disagree at one end, which may indicate a read error. This rearrangement joins TRBV5-1 to TRBJ1-1; TRBD1 matches 7 bases. Germline V CDR1 and CDR2: SGHRS, YFSETQ. This CDR3 contains 14 residues. CDR3 sequence: CASTLGRQGVEAFF. The CDR3 DNA sequence: TGCGCCAGCACCTTGGGGAGGCAGGGGGTTGAAGCTTTCTTT.

V usage is TRBV27 and J usage is TRBJ2-7, with D perhaps given as TRBD1 or TRBD2 (5 bases each). V lost 2 bases to trimming and J lost 1 base, with 12 bases between them. The CDR3 is made up of 15 amino acids. Germline CDR1 reads MNHEY; CDR2 reads SMNVEV (reference sequence). The DNA of the CDR3 is TGTGCCAGCAGTTTAGCGATCGGGGCTTCCTACGAGCAGTACTTC. It encodes CASSLAIGASYEQYF.

This clonotype was counted many times. This chain connects TRBV4-1 to TRBJ1-1; D gene uncertain. The V end lost 0 bases, the J end lost 2 bases, and 1 base lay between the germline ends. The CDR3 runs to 12 residues. Looked up from germline, CDR1 is MGHRA and CDR2 is YSYEKL. In DNA form, the CDR3 reads TGCGCCAGCAGCCAAGATAACACTGAAGCTTTCTTT. Protein product: CASSQDNTEAFF.

The chain links TRBV9 to TRBJ2-1; 10 bases are shared with TRBD2. Germline CDR1 is SGDLS and CDR2 is YYNGEE. This CDR3 has 15 residues. V was clipped by 4 bases and J by 6 bases; unmatched bases: 7. The CDR3 region has the DNA TGTGCCAGCAGCCGAGCGGGGGGGTCATCCAATGAGCAGTTCTTC. Amino acids: CASSRAGGSSNEQFF.

This clonotype has at least ten counts. The rearrangement links TRBV20-1 to TRBJ2-6; no reliable D call. CDR1 DFQATT and CDR2 SNEGSKA come from the germline V gene (reference sequence). Trimming cost V 6 bases and J 1 base, with 13 bases left between them. This CDR3 comprises 15 residues. The CDR3 DNA reads as TGCAGTGCCCAGGACGGCGCTTCTGGGGCCAACGTCCTGACTTTC. Translated, it gives CSAQDGASGANVLTF.

This chain links TRBV5-1 with TRBJ1-4; 7 bases fit TRBD1. V dropped 4 bases and J dropped 6; count of bases not matched to a gene: 9. Germline CDR1 is SGHRS and CDR2 is YFSETQ. CDR3 length: 15 amino acids. This CDR3 reads CASSNWDSWDEKLFF. Written as DNA, the CDR3 is TGCGCCAGCAGCAACTGGGACAGTTGGGATGAAAAACTGTTTTTT.

This clonotype came up a few times. This chain connects TRBV20-1 to TRBJ2-1; no reliable D call. Trimming took off 4 bases at V and 5 bases at J, with 3 bases between the two ends. Germline V gene sequence: CDR1 DFQATT, CDR2 SNEGSKA (reference sequence). CDR3 length equals 10 residues. CDR3 sequence (DNA): TGCAGTGCTACCCACAATGAGCAGTTCTTC. This encodes CSATHNEQFF.

The chain couples TRBV12-5 to TRBJ2-7, with D tentatively TRBD1 (5 bases). This CDR3 has 15 amino acids. In germline, CDR1 is LGHNT, CDR2 FRNRAP. V dropped 0 bases and J dropped 1 base, with 10 bases sitting between them. The CDR3 loop is CASGLVPGKSYEQYF. The CDR3 DNA reads as TGTGCTAGTGGTTTGGTACCAGGGAAGTCCTACGAGCAGTACTTC.

The table lists this clonotype with a few counts. The chain links TRBV19 to TRBJ2-3; the D is unclear. CDR3 length: 12 amino acids. Germline CDR1 LNHDA, CDR2 SQIVND (reference sequence). Trimming removed 3 bases from V and 5 bases from J, with 6 bases in between. For the CDR3, the DNA is TGTGCCAGTAGTATTGGCGGAGATACGCAGTATTTT. Translation: CASSIGGDTQYF.

The V gene is TRBV25-1, the J gene TRBJ2-1; possible D gene TRBD1, 5 bases. The CDR3 contains 13 residues. Trimming pared 9 bases from V and 5 bases from J, leaving 14 bases between. Germline CDR1 MGHDK, CDR2 SYGVNS. CDR3 DNA sequence: TGTGCCAGGCCGGCCCGGACAAACAATGAGCAGTTCTTC. Residues: CARPARTNNEQFF.